This TCR beta chain was observed in a study of T-cell reconstitution after alpha-beta-depleted transplantation in children. Preparing the TCRbeta library involved the use of unique molecular identifiers. MiXCR was run by TCRdb on the PCR reads, yielding one entry per CDR3 protein. The sample consists of about 540,000 distinct CDR3 sequences, about 16% of them appearing once. This clonotype was picked up one time. The ends were cut back, 7 bases at V and 7 bases at J, with 17 bases in the middle. There are 14 residues in the CDR3. The chain employs TRBV12-3 or TRBV12-4 and TRBJ2-4; D might be TRBD2 (6 bases). This receptor was obtained from a human donor who donated a stem cell graft to a child with acute lymphoblastic leukemia. The sample was PBMCs from the stem cell graft donor, taken from the stem cell graft. The CDR3 protein is CASTRDSLENIQYF. In nucleotides, the CDR3 is TGTGCCAGCACCCGGGACTCGCTTGAGAACATTCAGTACTTC.